Each of the 20 T cell receptor beta chains below was sequenced from the same sample in a study of shared clonotypes between healthy human individuals. Sequencing used immunoSEQ multiplex PCR; TCRdb keeps in-frame clones, though not all of them. The data show approximately 330,000 clones, with 70% to 75% seen just once and 8% to 13% held by the top ten. Input material: memory CD4+ T cells sorted from blood. The subset is: CD45RA-negative fraction. The source is a man aged 30 to 39 in good health.

V is TRBV6-5 and J is TRBJ1-2, with TRBD1 identical over 8 bases. Trimming at V came to 6 bases and at J to 2 bases, leaving 5 bases not matched to a gene. In germline, CDR1 is MNHEY, CDR2 SVGAGI. The CDR3 covers 14 residues. The CDR3: CASRRDRPNYGYTF. The CDR3 coding sequence is TGTGCCAGCAGACGGGACAGGCCGAACTATGGCTACACCTTC.

J is TRBJ1-4 and V is TRBV29-1; D is possibly TRBD1 (5 bases). The CDR3 consists of 13 residues. The V and J ends lost 6 bases and 4 bases respectively, with 12 bases between them. The germline gives CDR1 SQVTM, CDR2 ANQGSEA. Written as DNA, the CDR3 is TGCAGCGTAGCCGGGACTAGTAATGAAAAACTGTTTTTT. This gives the protein CSVAGTSNEKLFF.

The chain has TRBV5-5 and TRBJ2-5; D call uncertain. Germline CDR1 and CDR2: SGHKS and YYEKEE (reference sequence). This CDR3 region has 17 residues. The V and J ends lost 0 bases and 5 bases respectively, with 20 bases between them. The CDR3 nucleotides are TGTGCCAGCAGCTTGGTAAGGCGCCGGACGCACGAGGAGACCCAGTACTTC. Its translation is CASSLVRRRTHEETQYF.

The chain links TRBV5-5 to TRBJ2-1; 12 positions agree with TRBD2. The V gene end was trimmed by 4 bases and the J gene end by 0 bases; junction bases not matched to a gene: 8. Germline lookup yields CDR1 SGHKS and CDR2 YYEKEE (reference sequence). This CDR3 comprises 18 residues. The CDR3 region is CASSLGLAGPSSYNEQFF. CDR3 sequence (DNA): TGTGCCAGCAGCCTGGGACTAGCGGGCCCAAGCTCCTACAATGAGCAGTTCTTC.

V gene TRBV28 combines with J gene TRBJ1-5; D is perhaps TRBD1 (6 bases). V lost 5 bases to trimming and J lost 5 bases, with 13 bases between them. The CDR3 totals 14 residues. Germline V lookup: CDR1 MDHEN, CDR2 SYDVKM. Written as DNA, the CDR3 is TGTGCCAGCAGTCAAGGGGGGAGCGATCAGCCCCAGCATTTT. Encoded protein: CASSQGGSDQPQHF.

V and J are TRBV4-1 and TRBJ1-4; D is unclear. The CDR3 loop spans 15 amino acids. Germline CDR1 reads MGHRA; CDR2 reads YSYEKL. V was pared by 4 bases and J by 5 bases, with 14 bases between. In nucleotides, the CDR3 is TGCGCCAGCAGCCGGTTTGTGGCGGTCAATGAAAAACTGTTTTTT. It is translated as CASSRFVAVNEKLFF.

The chain has TRBV6-4 and TRBJ2-3, with 15 bases lining up with TRBD2. The germline V gene encodes CDR1 MRHNA and CDR2 SNTAGT. The CDR3 runs 16 residues. With V trimmed by 7 bases and J by 6 bases, 8 bases remained unmatched. The chain's CDR3 is CASNLGLAGGRDTQYF. The CDR3 region has the DNA TGTGCCAGCAACCTAGGACTAGCGGGAGGGAGGGATACGCAGTATTTT.

CDR3 DNA sequence: TGTGCCAGCAGTCCGATAGGGGTCCAAGAGACCCAGTACTTC. Residues: CASSPIGVQETQYF. The rearrangement links TRBV6-5 to TRBJ2-5, with a weak D call TRBD1 (5 bases). CDR1 is MNHEY and CDR2 is SVGAGI in the germline V gene. The CDR3 spans 14 residues. V dropped 5 bases and J dropped 1 base, with 11 bases sitting between them.

This rearrangement joins TRBV5-4 to TRBJ1-1; TRBD1 matches at 12 bases. Germline values: CDR1 SGHNT, CDR2 YYREEE (reference sequence). V dropped 1 base and J dropped 0; count of bases not matched to a gene: 4. The length of the CDR3 is 17 residues. CDR3 region: CASSLIGTGGVNTEAFF. The DNA for the CDR3 is TGTGCCAGCAGCTTGATTGGGACAGGGGGCGTGAACACTGAAGCTTTCTTT.

V is TRBV5-4 and J is TRBJ2-7, with D perhaps TRBD2 (5 bases). The germline V gene has CDR1 SGHNT and CDR2 YYREEE (reference sequence). V shed 1 base and J shed 2 bases, with 13 bases lying between them. The CDR3 length is 15 residues. This CDR3 is CASSLSGNTPYEQYF. The CDR3 DNA sequence: TGTGCCAGCAGCTTGTCCGGGAATACGCCCTACGAGCAGTACTTC.

The rearrangement uses TRBV15 and TRBJ1-5; the match to TRBD1 covers 7 bases. The V gene end was trimmed by 9 bases and the J gene end by 2 bases; junction bases not matched to a gene: 19. The CDR3 sequence is 18 residues long. Germline CDR1 and CDR2: LNHNV and YYDKDF (reference sequence). CDR3 bases: TGTGCCACAAGTACGGGGACAGCTGGCCTTCTTCGCAATCAGCCCCAGCATTTT. It translates to CATSTGTAGLLRNQPQHF.

The chain joins TRBV6-5 to TRBJ2-5, with D maybe TRBD2 (6 bases). The CDR3 is 15 amino acids. The germline V gene has CDR1 MNHEY and CDR2 SVGAGI. V was shortened by 2 bases and J by 0 bases, with 10 bases between the two germline ends. The CDR3 sequence is CASSYGDLYQETQYF. The CDR3 nucleotides read TGTGCCAGCAGTTACGGGGACTTGTACCAAGAGACCCAGTACTTC.

This clone was recorded a few times. The chain uses TRBV7-9 and TRBJ2-1; the D gene is possibly TRBD2 (5 bases). The V end lost 10 bases, the J end lost 1 base, and 8 bases lay between the germline ends. The CDR3 length is 12 residues. Germline assignment: CDR1 SEHNR and CDR2 FQNEAQ (reference sequence). DNA of the CDR3: TGTGCCACCGAGGGTTCCTACAATGAGCAGTTCTTC. Protein sequence: CATEGSYNEQFF.

The chain links TRBV29-1 to TRBJ2-2, with unresolved D. Germline V gene lookup returns CDR1 SQVTM and CDR2 ANQGSEA. The V end lost 4 bases, the J end lost 1 base, and 10 bases lay between the germline ends. CDR3 length equals 14 residues. The CDR3 coding sequence is TGCAGCGTTGGTGGCGATCAGAACACCGGGGAGCTGTTTTTT. It codes for CSVGGDQNTGELFF.

The CDR3 bases are TGTGCCAGTAGTATCTCGGCAGGGGGAGAGTATGGCTACACCTTC. It is translated as CASSISAGGEYGYTF. The chain has TRBV19 and TRBJ1-2; 7 bases are shared with TRBD1. The V and J ends lost 3 bases and 5 bases, in that order; junction bases with no gene match: 9. This CDR3 is 15 amino acids long. Germline-derived CDR1 and CDR2 are LNHDA and SQIVND (reference sequence).

The V and J genes are TRBV18 and TRBJ1-3, with 9 bases fitting TRBD1. V dropped 3 bases and J dropped 2; count of bases not matched to a gene: 5. Germline CDR1 is KGHSH and CDR2 is LQKENI. The length of the CDR3 is 16 residues. The CDR3: CASSPVTGGTGNTIYF. The CDR3 nucleotides are TGTGCCAGCTCACCTGTGACAGGGGGAACTGGAAACACCATATATTTT.

The chain is built from TRBV30 and TRBJ2-5; D is possibly TRBD1 (5 bases). CDR3 size: 15 residues. V dropped 4 bases and J dropped 2 bases, with 17 bases sitting between them. In germline, CDR1 is GTSNPN, CDR2 SVGIG (reference sequence). In nucleotides, the CDR3 is TGTGCCTGGACCCTAGGTGCAGGGTTACAAGAGACCCAGTACTTC. Protein: CAWTLGAGLQETQYF.

The chain combines TRBV29-1 with TRBJ2-5; a weak D match, TRBD1 (5 bases). The germline CDR1 and CDR2 sequences are SQVTM and ANQGSEA. The length of the CDR3 is 12 residues. V lost 4 bases and J 0 bases, leaving 6 bases between the germline ends. CDR3 DNA: TGCAGCGTTGCGACAGACCAAGAGACCCAGTACTTC. Amino acids: CSVATDQETQYF.

In its sample, this clone was seen a few times. V and J are TRBV7-9 and TRBJ2-2, with D perhaps TRBD1 or TRBD2 (5 bases each). Germline CDR1 is SEHNR and CDR2 is FQNEAQ (reference sequence). V lost 4 bases to trimming and J lost 5 bases, with 17 bases between them. This CDR3 has 16 residues. The CDR3 nucleotides read TGTGCCAGCAGCTCATTTTCCGGGACGTATACCGGGGAGCTGTTTTTT. It specifies CASSSFSGTYTGELFF.

The V and J genes are TRBV28 and TRBJ1-2; tentative D call: TRBD1 (5 bases). Germline values: CDR1 MDHEN, CDR2 SYDVKM. The germline V and J ends were trimmed by 4 bases and 6 bases, with 15 bases remaining between them. The CDR3 consists of 14 residues. CDR3 amino acids: CASSSRGTDNGYTF. The DNA of the CDR3 is TGTGCCAGCAGTTCTCGAGGGACGGACAATGGCTACACCTTC.